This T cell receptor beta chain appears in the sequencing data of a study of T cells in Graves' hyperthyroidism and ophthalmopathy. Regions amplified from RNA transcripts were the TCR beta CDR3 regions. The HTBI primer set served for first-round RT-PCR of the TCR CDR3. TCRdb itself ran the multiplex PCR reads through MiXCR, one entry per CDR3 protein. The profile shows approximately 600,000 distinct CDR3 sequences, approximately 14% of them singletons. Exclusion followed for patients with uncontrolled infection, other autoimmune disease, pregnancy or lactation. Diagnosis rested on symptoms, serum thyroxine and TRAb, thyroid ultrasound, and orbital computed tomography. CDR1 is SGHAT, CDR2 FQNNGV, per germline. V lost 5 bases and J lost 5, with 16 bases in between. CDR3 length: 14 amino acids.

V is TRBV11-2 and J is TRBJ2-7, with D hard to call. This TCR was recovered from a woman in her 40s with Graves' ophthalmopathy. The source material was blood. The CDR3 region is CASSTGRASDEQYF. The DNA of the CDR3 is TGTGCCAGCAGCACCGGACGGGCCTCGGACGAGCAGTACTTC.